This TCR beta chain came from a study of Ad26.COV2.S vaccination and SARS-CoV-2 variants. For the study at large: The trial was COV1001 and the donor's arm was Ad26.COV2.S. Once or twice, 56 days apart, Ad26.COV2.S was delivered intramuscularly.

Study outcomes and limitations: Relative to placebo recipients, vaccine recipients exhibited elevated spike-specific TCR breadth.

CDR1 is SGHTA, CDR2 FQGNSA, per germline. The CDR3 covers 19 residues. The V end was cut by 2 bases, the J end by 5 bases, with 28 bases between. TCRdb's table, derived via immunoSEQ multiplex PCR, lists solely in-frame clones and lacks some. This sample yields about 460,000 clones, of which about 89% are seen a single time; roughly 1.7% belongs to the top ten. Treatment specified: some 19 received Ad26.COV2.S at low or high dose, single or two shots; 5 received placebo; per-sample allocation not given. Samples analyzed were those drawn on day 63 after the first vaccine or placebo injection. An adult donor aged 18-55 years was enrolled in Boston. About this clone: Antigen specificity is unknown.

The chain has TRBV7-2 and TRBJ2-7; D possibly corresponds to TRBD1 (5 bases). This TCR derives from a person aged 18-65 years who received the Ad26.COV2.S COVID-19 vaccine or a placebo. This specimen consisted of peripheral blood, obtained in a trial of Ad26.COV2.S vaccine versus placebo. Written as DNA, the CDR3 is TGTGCCAGCAGCTTATTAGGGAACAGGCAGCTGGGTTCAAGCGACGAGCAGTACTTC. This translates into CASSLLGNRQLGSSDEQYF.